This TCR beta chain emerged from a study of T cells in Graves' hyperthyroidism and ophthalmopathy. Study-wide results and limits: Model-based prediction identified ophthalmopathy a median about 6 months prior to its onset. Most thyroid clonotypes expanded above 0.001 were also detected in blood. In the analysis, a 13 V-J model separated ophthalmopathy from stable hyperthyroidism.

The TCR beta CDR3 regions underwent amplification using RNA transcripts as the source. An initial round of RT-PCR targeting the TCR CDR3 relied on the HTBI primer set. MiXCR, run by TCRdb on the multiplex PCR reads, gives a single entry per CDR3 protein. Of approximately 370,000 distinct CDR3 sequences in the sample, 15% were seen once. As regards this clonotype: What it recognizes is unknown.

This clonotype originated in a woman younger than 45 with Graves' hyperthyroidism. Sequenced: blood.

The CDR3 sequence: CASSHERNTEAFF. The DNA of the CDR3 is TGTGCCAGCAGTCACGAGAGGAACACTGAAGCTTTCTTT. The rearrangement links TRBV6-1 to TRBJ1-1; D is ambiguous. Germline V gene data show CDR1 as MNHNS and CDR2 as SASEGT. The CDR3 has 13 amino acids. Trimming left V 5 bases short and J 1 base short, with 8 bases between.